Below, 14 T cell receptor beta chains from the same sample are listed, as sequenced in a study of monozygotic twins with inflammatory bowel disease. TCRdb reanalyzed the 5' RACE reads and collapses them to one entry per CDR3 protein, without DNA. The sample has over 110,000 distinct CDR3 sequences. What was sequenced was blood. These receptors all stem from a human donor with ulcerative colitis or Crohn's disease, or a healthy co-twin of an affected twin (not recorded which).

This CDR3 reads CASSFRDRYYEQYF. The V and J genes are TRBV5-1 and TRBJ2-7; TCRdb indicates TRBD1, and absent DNA this call remains unverified. The CDR3 is 14 amino acids. In germline, CDR1 is SGHRS, CDR2 YFSETQ.

The J gene is TRBJ1-4, the V gene TRBV7-9. The CDR3 extends over 15 amino acids. Germline CDR1 reads SEHNR; CDR2 reads FQNEAQ (reference sequence). The chain's CDR3 is CASSPQGFGNEKLFF.

The V call is TRBV20-1, the J call TRBJ2-1; there is no DNA to check the TCRdb D call of TRBD2. The CDR3 length is 17 residues. CDR1 is DFQATT and CDR2 is SNEGSKA in the germline V gene (reference sequence). This CDR3 reads CSARDLLLSGGRDEQFF.

The J gene is TRBJ1-2, the V gene TRBV20-1; as DNA is missing, the TRBD1 call by TCRdb cannot be tested. Germline CDR1 DFQATT, CDR2 SNEGSKA (reference sequence). The CDR3 runs to 14 residues. The CDR3 loop reads CSASGSSRDRSYTF.

The V call is TRBV5-4, the J call TRBJ2-1; TCRdb's D gene call, TRBD2, goes unchecked for lack of DNA. The V gene's germline CDR1 is SGHNT and CDR2 YYREEE (reference sequence). CDR3 size: 14 residues. The CDR3 region is CTTKVAGAYTEHFF.

This chain uses TRBV27 with TRBJ1-6. The CDR3 runs to 15 residues. Germline V CDR1 and CDR2: MNHEY, SMNVEV (reference sequence). CDR3 residues: CASRIPSTPNSPLHF.

V and J are TRBV7-9 and TRBJ2-7; TCRdb names TRBD1, which stays unverified in the absence of DNA. Germline V gene lookup returns CDR1 SEHNR and CDR2 FQNEAQ (reference sequence). CDR3 size: 15 residues. This chain's CDR3 is CASSLRPGGSYEQYF.

The chain carries TRBV20-1 and TRBJ2-5; the D call from TCRdb, TRBD1, cannot be confirmed without DNA. The CDR3 has 13 amino acids. CDR1 and CDR2 from the germline V gene are DFQATT and SNEGSKA (reference sequence). The CDR3 is CSASGTFQETQYF.

V is TRBV5-4 and J is TRBJ2-5. The germline V gene encodes CDR1 SGHNT and CDR2 YYREEE (reference sequence). This CDR3 contains 15 residues. The chain's CDR3 is CASSLTLTLRETQYF.

The V and J genes are TRBV7-8 and TRBJ1-6. Germline V lookup: CDR1 SGHVS, CDR2 FQNEAQ. The CDR3 is made up of 12 amino acids. The CDR3 is CASSLENSPLHF.

This chain connects TRBV4-3 to TRBJ2-7; TCRdb lists TRBD1, though no DNA is available to test this call. Germline lookup yields CDR1 LGHNA and CDR2 YSLEER. The CDR3 covers 17 residues. This CDR3 is CASSRVVGTGDSYEQYF.

The rearrangement joins TRBV27 to TRBJ2-7; the D gene TCRdb calls, TRBD2, cannot be checked with no DNA. The germline CDR1 and CDR2 sequences are MNHEY and SMNVEV (reference sequence). The CDR3 spans 16 residues. The CDR3 spells CATRPLRQLSDYEQYF.

The chain is built from TRBV6-1 and TRBJ2-5; without DNA, the TCRdb call of TRBD2 cannot be checked. Germline assignment: CDR1 MNHNS and CDR2 SASEGT. The CDR3 has 17 amino acids. The CDR3 here is CASSEDSASGEQETQYF.

The V and J genes are TRBV19 and TRBJ2-3; there is no DNA to check the TCRdb D call of TRBD1. The CDR3 is made up of 15 amino acids. CDR1 and CDR2 (germline): LNHDA, SQIVND (reference sequence). The CDR3 is CASSSLRGRTDTQYF.